A single count supports the clone carrying this T cell receptor beta chain. This record belongs to a study of OX40 agonist ivuxolimab in advanced cancers. Autoimmune disease history or systemic immunosuppression led to patient exclusion. V was clipped by 2 bases and J by 6 bases; unmatched bases: 7. Germline V CDR1 and CDR2: SGHTA, FQGTGA. The CDR3 runs 15 residues. The protocol was immunoSEQ multiplex PCR, while the TCRdb copy is restricted to in-frame clones and leaves out a portion. In the table there are approximately 82,000 clones, 85% to 90% of which are singletons. The clonotype was recovered from an adult with an advanced solid tumor such as melanoma, head and neck, liver or kidney cancer. The material was CD4+ or CD8+ T cells sorted from blood, obtained in a trial of the OX40 agonist ivuxolimab. The V gene is TRBV7-3, the J gene TRBJ2-7; 10 positions agree with TRBD2. The CDR3 nucleotides read TGTGCCAGCAGCTTATACGGGACTAGCGAGAGCGAGCAGTACTTC. Translating gives CASSLYGTSESEQYF. The full variable domain, completed using reference TRBV7-3 and TRBJ2-7, is GAGVSQTPSNKVTEKGKYVELRCDPISGHTALYWYRQSLGQGPEFLIYFQGTGAADDSGLPNDRFFAVRPEGSVSTLKIQRTERGDSAVYLCASSLYGTSESEQYFGPGTRLTVT.